This TCR beta chain comes out of a study of T-cell reconstitution after alpha-beta-depleted transplantation in children. Study-wide results and limits: Reported findings indicate that, about two months after transplant, alpha-beta T cells came from several hundred expanded clones, which were derived from non-depleted graft cells.

Library preparation (for TCRbeta) was performed with unique molecular identifiers. TCRdb re-called the PCR reads with MiXCR, one entry per CDR3 protein. The table lists more than 500,000 distinct CDR3 sequences, about an eighth of them singletons. This clonotype was found a few times. The antigen remains unidentified. CDR3 length equals 16 residues. Germline trimming cut 7 bases from V and 4 bases from J; bases unmatched to any gene: 9. Germline CDR1 and CDR2: SGHTA and FQGNSA. The TCR originated in a female patient younger than 10 who had a stem cell transplant for aplastic anemia, so the T cells may come from the graft donor. The chain uses TRBV7-2 and TRBJ2-1; 11 nucleotides match TRBD2. The starting material was PBMCs, mostly from graft donor cells, obtained 180 days after TCRalphabeta/CD19-depleted stem cell transplant. CDR3 protein: CASTVTTSGGYNEQFF. The CDR3 DNA reads as TGTGCCAGCACCGTCACTACTAGCGGGGGTTACAATGAGCAGTTCTTC.